This T cell receptor beta chain is from a study of blood T cell repertoires in COVID-19. The CDR3 totals 13 residues. From germline, CDR1 is SGHVS and CDR2 FNYEAQ. Trimming removed 5 bases at V and 9 bases at J, with 13 bases between. TCRdb keeps only in-frame clones here, not all; method: immunoSEQ multiplex PCR. The table has a few hundred thousand clones, more than 70% seen once. The sequencing input was PBMCs or T cells enriched from blood (not recorded which). This TCR was sampled from a man aged 25-45 years who had recovered from COVID-19. This chain joins TRBV7-6 and TRBJ1-4; D unclear. The CDR3 bases are TGTGCCAGCAGCAATAACGAGAGGCAAAAACTGTTTTTT. It specifies CASSNNERQKLFF.